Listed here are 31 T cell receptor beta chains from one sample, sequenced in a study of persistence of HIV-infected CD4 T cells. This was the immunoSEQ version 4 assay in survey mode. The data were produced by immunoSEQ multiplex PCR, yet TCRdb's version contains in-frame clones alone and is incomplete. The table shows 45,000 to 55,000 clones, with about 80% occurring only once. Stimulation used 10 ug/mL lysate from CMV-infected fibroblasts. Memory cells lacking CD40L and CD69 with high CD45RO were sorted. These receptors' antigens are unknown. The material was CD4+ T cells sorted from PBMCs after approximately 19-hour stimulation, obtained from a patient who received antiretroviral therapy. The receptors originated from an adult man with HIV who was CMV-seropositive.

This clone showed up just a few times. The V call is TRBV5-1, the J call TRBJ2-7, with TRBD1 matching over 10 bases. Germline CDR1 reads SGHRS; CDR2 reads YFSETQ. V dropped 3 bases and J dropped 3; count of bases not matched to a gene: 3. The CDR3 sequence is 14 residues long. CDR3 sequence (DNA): TGCGCCAGCAGCTGGGACAGGGGAAGCTACGAGCAGTACTTC. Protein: CASSWDRGSYEQYF.

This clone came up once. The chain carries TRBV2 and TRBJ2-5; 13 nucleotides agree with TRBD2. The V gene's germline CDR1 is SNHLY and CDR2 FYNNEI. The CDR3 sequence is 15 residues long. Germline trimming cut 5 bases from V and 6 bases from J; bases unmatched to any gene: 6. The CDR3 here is CASSQETSGRQTQYF. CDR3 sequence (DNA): TGTGCCAGCAGTCAGGAGACTAGCGGGAGGCAGACCCAGTACTTC. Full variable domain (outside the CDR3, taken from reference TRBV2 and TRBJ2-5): EPEVTQTPSHQVTQMGQEVILRCVPISNHLYFYWYRQILGQKVEFLVSFYNNEISEKSEIFDDQFSVERPDGSNFTLKIRSTKLEDSAMYFCASSQETSGRQTQYFGPGTRLLVL.

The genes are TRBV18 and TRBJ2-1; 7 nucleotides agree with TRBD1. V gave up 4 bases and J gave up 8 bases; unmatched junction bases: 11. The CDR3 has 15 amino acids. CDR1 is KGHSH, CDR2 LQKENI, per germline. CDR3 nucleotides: TGTGCCAGCTCACTAGACAGGGTAAGGAAAGATGAGCAGTTCTTC. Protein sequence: CASSLDRVRKDEQFF.

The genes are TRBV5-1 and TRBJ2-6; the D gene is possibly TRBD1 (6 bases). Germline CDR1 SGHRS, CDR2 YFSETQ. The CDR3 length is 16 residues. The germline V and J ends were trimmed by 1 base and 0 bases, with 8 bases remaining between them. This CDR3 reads CASSLQGPSGANVLTF. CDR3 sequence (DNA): TGCGCCAGCAGCTTGCAGGGGCCCTCTGGGGCCAACGTCCTGACTTTC.

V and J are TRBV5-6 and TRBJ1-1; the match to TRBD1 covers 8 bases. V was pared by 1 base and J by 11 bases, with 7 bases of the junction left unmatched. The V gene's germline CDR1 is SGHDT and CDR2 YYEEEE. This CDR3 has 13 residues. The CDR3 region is CASSLQDRVLAFF. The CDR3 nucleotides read TGTGCCAGCAGCTTGCAGGACAGGGTTCTGGCTTTCTTT.

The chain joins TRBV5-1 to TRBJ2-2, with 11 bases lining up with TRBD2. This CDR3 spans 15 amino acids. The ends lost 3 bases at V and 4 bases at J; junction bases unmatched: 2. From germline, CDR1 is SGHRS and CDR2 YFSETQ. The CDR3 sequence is CASSSLAGGTGELFF. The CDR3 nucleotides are TGCGCCAGCAGCTCTCTAGCGGGGGGCACCGGGGAGCTGTTTTTT. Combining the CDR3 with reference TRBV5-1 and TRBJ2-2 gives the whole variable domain KAGVTQTPRYLIKTRGQQVTLSCSPISGHRSVSWYQQTPGQGLQFLFEYFSETQRNKGNFPGRFSGRQFSNSRSEMNVSTLELGDSALYLCASSSLAGGTGELFFGEGSRLTVL.

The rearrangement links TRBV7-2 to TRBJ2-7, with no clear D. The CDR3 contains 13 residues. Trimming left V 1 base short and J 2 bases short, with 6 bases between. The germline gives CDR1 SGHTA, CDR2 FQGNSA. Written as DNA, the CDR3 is TGTGCCAGCAGCTTAGTCCCGGCCTACGAGCAGTACTTC. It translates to CASSLVPAYEQYF. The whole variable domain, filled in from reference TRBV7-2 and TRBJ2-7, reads GAGVSQSPSNKVTEKGKDVELRCDPISGHTALYWYRQSLGQGLEFLIYFQGNSAPDKSGLPSDRFSAERTGGSVSTLTIQRTQQEDSAVYLCASSLVPAYEQYFGPGTRLTVT.

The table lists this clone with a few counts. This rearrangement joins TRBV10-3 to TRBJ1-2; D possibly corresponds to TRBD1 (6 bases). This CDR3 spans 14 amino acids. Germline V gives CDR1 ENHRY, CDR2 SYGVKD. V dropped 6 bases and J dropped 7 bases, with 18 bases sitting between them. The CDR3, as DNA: TGTGCCATCAGGTCAGGGGACCTAAGGTTTGGCTACACCTTC. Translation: CAIRSGDLRFGYTF.

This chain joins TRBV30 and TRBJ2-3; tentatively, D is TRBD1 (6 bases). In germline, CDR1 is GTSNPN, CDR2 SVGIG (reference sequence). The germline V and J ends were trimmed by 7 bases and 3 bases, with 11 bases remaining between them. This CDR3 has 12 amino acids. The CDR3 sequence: CALQQGTDTQYF. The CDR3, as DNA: TGTGCCTTGCAACAGGGTACAGATACGCAGTATTTT.

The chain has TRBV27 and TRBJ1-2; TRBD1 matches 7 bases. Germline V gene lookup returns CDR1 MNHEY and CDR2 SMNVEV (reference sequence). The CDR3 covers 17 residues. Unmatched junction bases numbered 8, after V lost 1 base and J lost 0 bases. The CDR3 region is CASSLFGQGTANYGYTF. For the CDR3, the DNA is TGTGCCAGCAGTTTATTCGGTCAGGGGACAGCTAACTATGGCTACACCTTC.

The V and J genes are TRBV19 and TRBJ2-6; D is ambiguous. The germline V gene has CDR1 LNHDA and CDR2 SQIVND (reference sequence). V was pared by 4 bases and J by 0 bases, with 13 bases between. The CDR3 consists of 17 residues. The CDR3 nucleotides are TGTGCCAGTAGTACCAGTCAGACTCTCTCTGGGGCCAACGTCCTGACTTTC. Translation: CASSTSQTLSGANVLTF.

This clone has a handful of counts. The CDR3 sequence is CASSPGLAGDFETQYF. In nucleotides, the CDR3 is TGCGCCAGCAGCCCGGGACTAGCGGGAGACTTTGAGACCCAGTACTTC. The chain uses TRBV4-1 and TRBJ2-5, with 14 bases aligning to TRBD2. From germline, CDR1 is MGHRA and CDR2 YSYEKL. The CDR3 consists of 16 residues. Trimming removed 4 bases from V and 5 bases from J; junction bases left unmatched: 6.

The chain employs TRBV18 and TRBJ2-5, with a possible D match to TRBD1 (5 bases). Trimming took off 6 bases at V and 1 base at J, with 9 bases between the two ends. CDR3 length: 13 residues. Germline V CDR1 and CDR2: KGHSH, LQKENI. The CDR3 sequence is CASSVGLQETQYF. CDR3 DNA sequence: TGTGCCAGCTCCGTGGGGCTCCAAGAGACCCAGTACTTC.

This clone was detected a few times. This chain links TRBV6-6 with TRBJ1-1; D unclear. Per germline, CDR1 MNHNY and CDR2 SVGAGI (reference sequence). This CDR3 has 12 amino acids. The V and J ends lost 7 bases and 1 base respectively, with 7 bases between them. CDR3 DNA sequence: TGTGCCAGCACGCGAGAGAACACTGAAGCTTTCTTT. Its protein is CASTRENTEAFF.

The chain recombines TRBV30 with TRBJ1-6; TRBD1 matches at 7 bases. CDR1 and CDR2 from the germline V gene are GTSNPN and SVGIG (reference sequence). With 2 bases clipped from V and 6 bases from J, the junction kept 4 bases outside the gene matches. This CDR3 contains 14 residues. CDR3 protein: CAWSTGAVNSPLHF. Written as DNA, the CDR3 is TGTGCCTGGAGTACAGGGGCCGTTAATTCACCCCTCCACTTT.

The CDR3 reads CASSPFAGANVLTF. The CDR3 region has the DNA TGTGCCAGCAGTCCCTTTGCTGGGGCCAACGTCCTGACTTTC. The rearrangement uses TRBV6-2 or TRBV6-3 and TRBJ2-6; D uncertain. The CDR3 sequence is 14 residues long. V shed 5 bases and J shed 2 bases, with 7 bases lying between them. Germline V gives CDR1 MNHEY, CDR2 SVGEGT.

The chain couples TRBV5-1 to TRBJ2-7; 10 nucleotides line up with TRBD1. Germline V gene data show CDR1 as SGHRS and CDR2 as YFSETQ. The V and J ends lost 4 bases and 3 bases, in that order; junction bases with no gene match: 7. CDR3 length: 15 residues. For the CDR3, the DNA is TGCGCCAGCAGCGCGCGACAGGGGGCGGGCTACGAGCAGTACTTC. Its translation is CASSARQGAGYEQYF.

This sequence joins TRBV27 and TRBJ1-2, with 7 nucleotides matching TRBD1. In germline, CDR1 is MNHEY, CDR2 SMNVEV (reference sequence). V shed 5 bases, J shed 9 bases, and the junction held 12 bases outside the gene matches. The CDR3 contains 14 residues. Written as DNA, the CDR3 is TGTGCCAGCAGTCCCCCGGGACAGCGAGCTCGCTACACCTTC. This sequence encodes CASSPPGQRARYTF.

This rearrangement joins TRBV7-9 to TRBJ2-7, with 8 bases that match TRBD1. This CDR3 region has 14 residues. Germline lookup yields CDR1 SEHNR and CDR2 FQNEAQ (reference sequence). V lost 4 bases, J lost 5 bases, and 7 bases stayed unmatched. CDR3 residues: CASSSLTGVNEQYF. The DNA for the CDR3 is TGTGCCAGCAGCTCTTTGACAGGGGTTAACGAGCAGTACTTC.

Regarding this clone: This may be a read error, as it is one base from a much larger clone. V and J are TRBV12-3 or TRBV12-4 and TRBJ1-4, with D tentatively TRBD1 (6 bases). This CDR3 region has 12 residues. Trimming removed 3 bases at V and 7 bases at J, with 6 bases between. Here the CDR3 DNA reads TGTGCCAGCAGTTTCAGGGGTGAAAAACTGTTTTTT. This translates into CASSFRGEKLFF.

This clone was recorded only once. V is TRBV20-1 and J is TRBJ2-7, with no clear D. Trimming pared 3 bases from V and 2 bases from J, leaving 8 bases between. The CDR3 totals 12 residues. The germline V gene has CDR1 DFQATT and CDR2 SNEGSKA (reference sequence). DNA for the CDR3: TGCAGTGCTAGTCGTGAACCCTACGAGCAGTACTTC. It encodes CSASREPYEQYF.

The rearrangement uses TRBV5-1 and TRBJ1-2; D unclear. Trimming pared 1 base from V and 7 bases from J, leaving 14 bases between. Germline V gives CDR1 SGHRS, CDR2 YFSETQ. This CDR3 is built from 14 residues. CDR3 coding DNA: TGCGCCAGCAGCTTGAGGGATGTTTCGGTTGGCTACACCTTC. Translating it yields CASSLRDVSVGYTF. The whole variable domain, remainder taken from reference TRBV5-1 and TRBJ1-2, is KAGVTQTPRYLIKTRGQQVTLSCSPISGHRSVSWYQQTPGQGLQFLFEYFSETQRNKGNFPGRFSGRQFSNSRSEMNVSTLELGDSALYLCASSLRDVSVGYTFGSGTRLTVV.

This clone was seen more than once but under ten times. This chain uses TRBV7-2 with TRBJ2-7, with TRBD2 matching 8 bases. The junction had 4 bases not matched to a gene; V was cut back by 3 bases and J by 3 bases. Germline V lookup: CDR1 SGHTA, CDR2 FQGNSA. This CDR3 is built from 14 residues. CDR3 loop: CASSLATSVYEQYF. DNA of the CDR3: TGTGCCAGCAGCTTGGCGACTAGCGTCTACGAGCAGTACTTC.

This CDR3 is CASSAGPGGELFF. The CDR3 DNA reads as TGTGCCAGCAGCGCCGGACCGGGCGGGGAGCTGTTTTTT. This chain connects TRBV2 to TRBJ2-2; no clear D gene. V was shortened by 6 bases and J by 7 bases, with 12 bases between the two germline ends. Looked up from germline, CDR1 is SNHLY and CDR2 is FYNNEI. The CDR3 sequence is 13 residues long.

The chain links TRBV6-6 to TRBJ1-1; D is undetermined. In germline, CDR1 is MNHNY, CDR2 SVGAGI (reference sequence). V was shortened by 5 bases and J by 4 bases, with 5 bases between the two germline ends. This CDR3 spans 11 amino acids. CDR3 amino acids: CASSPGTEAFF. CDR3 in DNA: TGTGCCAGCAGTCCGGGCACTGAAGCTTTCTTT.

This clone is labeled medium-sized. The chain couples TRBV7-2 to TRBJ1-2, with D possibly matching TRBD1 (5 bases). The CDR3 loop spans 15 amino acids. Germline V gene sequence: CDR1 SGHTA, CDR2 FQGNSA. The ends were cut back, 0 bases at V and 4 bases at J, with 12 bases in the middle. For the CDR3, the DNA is TGTGCCAGCAGCTTAGCGCGGCGACAGACCTATGGCTACACCTTC. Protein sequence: CASSLARRQTYGYTF.

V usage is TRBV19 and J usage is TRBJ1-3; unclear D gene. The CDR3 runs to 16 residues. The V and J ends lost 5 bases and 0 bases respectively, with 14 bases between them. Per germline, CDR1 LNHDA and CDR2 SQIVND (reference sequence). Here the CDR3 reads CASSSGERFSGNTIYF. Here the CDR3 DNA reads TGTGCCAGTAGTTCTGGGGAGAGATTCTCTGGAAACACCATATATTTT.

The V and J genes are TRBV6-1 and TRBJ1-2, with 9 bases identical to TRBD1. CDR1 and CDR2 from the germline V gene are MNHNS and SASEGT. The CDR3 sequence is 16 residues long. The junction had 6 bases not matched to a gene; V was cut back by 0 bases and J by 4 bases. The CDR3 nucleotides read TGTGCCAGCAGTGAAGCACCGGGACAGGGACCCTATGGCTACACCTTC. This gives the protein CASSEAPGQGPYGYTF.

CDR3 amino acids: CASSLASNQPQHF. The CDR3, as DNA: TGTGCCAGCAGTTTAGCCAGCAATCAGCCCCAGCATTTT. The chain has TRBV28 and TRBJ1-5; the D is unclear. V lost 2 bases and J 1 base, leaving 3 bases between the germline ends. CDR1 and CDR2 (germline): MDHEN, SYDVKM. The CDR3 runs 13 residues. The full variable domain, in which reference TRBV28 and TRBJ1-5 provide the parts outside the CDR3, is DVKVTQSSRYLVKRTGEKVFLECVQDMDHENMFWYRQDPGLGLRLIYFSYDVKMKEKGDIPEGYSVSREKKERFSLILESASTNQTSMYLCASSLASNQPQHFGDGTRLSIL.

CDR3 in amino acids: CAINTRLAGELDTQYF. Written as DNA, the CDR3 is TGTGCCATCAACACCCGACTAGCGGGGGAACTAGATACGCAGTATTTT. V and J are TRBV19 and TRBJ2-3, with 12 bases identical to TRBD2. Germline values: CDR1 LNHDA, CDR2 SQIVND (reference sequence). The CDR3 covers 16 residues. J was trimmed by 5 bases and V by 10 bases; bases with no gene match: 13.

CDR3 sequence reads: CAWSVQVNIHGYTF. Written as DNA, the CDR3 is TGTGCCTGGAGTGTCCAGGTGAATATCCATGGCTACACCTTC. The V gene is TRBV30, the J gene TRBJ1-2, with unresolved D. Trimming cost V 0 bases and J 6 bases, with 14 bases left between them. Looked up from germline, CDR1 is GTSNPN and CDR2 is SVGIG (reference sequence). The CDR3 sequence is 14 residues long.